One sample yielded the 13 T cell receptor beta chains listed below, sequenced in a study of T cell changes during pregnancy in multiple sclerosis. Sequencing was performed with immunoSEQ multiplex PCR; in TCRdb, only in-frame clones are kept and a portion is missing. The sample has 65,000 to 85,000 clones; 90% to 95% are singletons. This material consisted of CD4+ T cells from peripheral blood mononuclear cells, taken before pregnancy. These receptors originate from a female donor with multiple sclerosis, enrolled in a pregnancy study.

The rearrangement joins TRBV5-6 to TRBJ2-2, with a possible D match to TRBD1 (6 bases). Germline CDR1 and CDR2: SGHDT and YYEEEE. V was cut by 1 base and J by 4 bases, with 11 bases left in between. The length of the CDR3 is 15 residues. The CDR3 loop is CASSLPGVGTGELFF. CDR3 bases: TGTGCCAGCAGCTTGCCAGGGGTCGGCACCGGGGAGCTGTTTTTT.

This chain links TRBV5-5 with TRBJ1-1; tentative D call: TRBD1 (6 bases). The CDR3 has 14 amino acids. Trimming removed 4 bases from V and 5 bases from J, with 15 bases in between. CDR1 SGHKS and CDR2 YYEKEE come from the germline V gene (reference sequence). The chain's CDR3 is CASSRTGHGTEAFF. In DNA, the CDR3 is TGTGCCAGCAGCCGAACAGGGCATGGGACTGAAGCTTTCTTT.

J is TRBJ2-3 and V is TRBV5-1, with TRBD2 identical over 14 bases. The CDR3 has 18 amino acids. V lost 0 bases, J lost 4 bases, and 7 bases stayed unmatched. Germline CDR1 SGHRS, CDR2 YFSETQ. The chain's CDR3 is CASSLDGTSGRVADTQYF. The CDR3 DNA reads TGCGCCAGCAGCTTGGACGGGACTAGCGGGAGAGTGGCAGATACGCAGTATTTT.

This clone was counted a few times. V is TRBV5-1 and J is TRBJ1-3; 9 bases match TRBD1. Germline V gene sequence: CDR1 SGHRS, CDR2 YFSETQ. The CDR3 consists of 17 residues. V gave up 4 bases and J gave up 0 bases; unmatched junction bases: 8. DNA of the CDR3: TGCGCCAGCAGCGGAGGGACAGGGACCTCCTCTGGAAACACCATATATTTT. Its translation is CASSGGTGTSSGNTIYF. Together with reference TRBV5-1 and TRBJ1-3, the CDR3 gives the full variable domain: KAGVTQTPRYLIKTRGQQVTLSCSPISGHRSVSWYQQTPGQGLQFLFEYFSETQRNKGNFPGRFSGRQFSNSRSEMNVSTLELGDSALYLCASSGGTGTSSGNTIYFGEGSWLTVV.

In this sample, this clone turned up a few times. J is TRBJ2-2 and V is TRBV7-3; D is uncertain. Per the germline V gene, CDR1 is SGHTA and CDR2 is FQGTGA. The CDR3 contains 13 residues. V was shortened by 5 bases and J by 1 base, with 5 bases between the two germline ends. CDR3 sequence reads: CASSPQNTGELFF. CDR3 nucleotides: TGTGCCAGCAGCCCCCAGAACACCGGGGAGCTGTTTTTT.

The chain has TRBV10-2 and TRBJ2-7; TRBD1 aligns across 11 bases. Germline CDR1 is WSHSY and CDR2 is SAAADI. V lost 5 bases, J lost 1 base, and 10 bases stayed unmatched. This CDR3 is 17 amino acids long. The CDR3 DNA follows: TGCGCCAGCAGTCCTATCTGGGGGGACAGGGGGTCCTACGAGCAGTACTTC. As protein: CASSPIWGDRGSYEQYF.

The chain employs TRBV11-2 and TRBJ1-1; D is unresolved. This CDR3 comprises 13 residues. The V gene lost 5 bases and the J gene lost 7 bases, with 14 bases spanning the gap. Per the germline V gene, CDR1 is SGHAT and CDR2 is FQNNGV. The CDR3, as DNA: TGTGCCAGCAGCCATTCTCTGGCCAGTGAAGCTTTCTTT. Its translation: CASSHSLASEAFF. The variable domain in full, completed from reference TRBV11-2 and TRBJ1-1, reads EAGVAQSPRYKIIEKRQSVAFWCNPISGHATLYWYQQILGQGPKLLIQFQNNGVVDDSQLPKDRFSAERLKGVDSTLKIQPAKLEDSAVYLCASSHSLASEAFFGQGTRLTVV.

The V and J genes are TRBV18 and TRBJ2-7; no clear D gene. Germline CDR1 KGHSH, CDR2 LQKENI. The V gene lost 5 bases and the J gene lost 0 bases, with 8 bases spanning the gap. CDR3 length equals 13 residues. In DNA form, the CDR3 reads TGTGCCAGCTCAGACGACACCTCCTACGAGCAGTACTTC. Protein: CASSDDTSYEQYF. The variable domain in full, completed from reference TRBV18 and TRBJ2-7, reads NAGVMQNPRHLVRRRGQEARLRCSPMKGHSHVYWYRQLPEEGLKFMVYLQKENIIDESGMPKERFSAEFPKEGPSILRIQQVVRGDSAAYFCASSDDTSYEQYFGPGTRLTVT.

In this sample, this clone turned up once. CDR3 protein: CAWSGQPYNEQFF. The CDR3 DNA follows: TGTGCCTGGAGTGGACAGCCCTACAATGAGCAGTTCTTC. The V call is TRBV30, the J call TRBJ2-1; D possibly corresponds to TRBD1 (5 bases). The CDR3 runs to 13 residues. V was shortened by 1 base and J by 2 bases, with 6 bases between the two germline ends. Germline CDR1 GTSNPN, CDR2 SVGIG (reference sequence).

The V and J genes are TRBV9 and TRBJ1-2; D possibly corresponds to TRBD1 (5 bases). The germline V and J ends were trimmed by 5 bases and 8 bases, with 19 bases remaining between them. The CDR3 extends over 14 amino acids. Germline V gene data show CDR1 as SGDLS and CDR2 as YYNGEE. CDR3 DNA sequence: TGTGCCAGCAGGCCCGAGGGGACTCCACGCGGCTACACCTTC. Its protein product is CASRPEGTPRGYTF.

The chain carries TRBV10-3 and TRBJ2-1; TRBD2 matches at 14 bases. From germline, CDR1 is ENHRY and CDR2 SYGVKD. The CDR3 totals 20 residues. V shed 3 bases and J 6 bases; nucleotides not matched to a gene: 16. CDR3 nucleotide sequence: TGTGCCATCAGTGAATCGACAGGGGCGGGACTAGCGGGAGATGGCAATGAGCAGTTCTTC. As protein: CAISESTGAGLAGDGNEQFF.

This clone was counted a single time. The chain recombines TRBV4-2 with TRBJ1-1, with D possibly being TRBD1 (6 bases). Germline CDR1 and CDR2: LGHNA and YNFKEQ. This CDR3 has 16 residues. With 0 bases removed from V and 8 bases from J, the gap between germline ends came to 19 bases. This CDR3 reads CASSQDALRGGEEAFF. The CDR3 nucleotides are TGTGCCAGCAGCCAAGATGCCTTAAGGGGGGGAGAGGAAGCTTTCTTT.

There are a few counts of this clone. This chain joins TRBV19 and TRBJ1-2, with D perhaps matching TRBD1 (6 bases). The CDR3 spans 11 residues. Germline CDR1 and CDR2: LNHDA and SQIVND (reference sequence). Trimming shortened V by 4 bases and J by 10 bases, and 10 bases separated the two germline ends. The CDR3 reads CASSTQGDYTF. CDR3 nucleotides: TGTGCCAGTAGTACACAGGGTGACTACACCTTC.